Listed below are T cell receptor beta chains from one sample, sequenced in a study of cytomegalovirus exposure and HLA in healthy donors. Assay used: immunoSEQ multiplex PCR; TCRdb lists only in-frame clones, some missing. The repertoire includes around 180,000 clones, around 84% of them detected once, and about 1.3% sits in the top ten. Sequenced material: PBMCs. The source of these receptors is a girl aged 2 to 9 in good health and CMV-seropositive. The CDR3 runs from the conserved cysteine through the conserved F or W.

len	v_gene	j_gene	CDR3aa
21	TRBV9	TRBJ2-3	CASSVADSGGLARPSTDTQYF
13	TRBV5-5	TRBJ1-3	CASSLAVSDTIYF
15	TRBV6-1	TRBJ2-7	CASSRLAGLSYEQYF
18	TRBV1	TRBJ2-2	CTSSQIGQGVSNTGELFF
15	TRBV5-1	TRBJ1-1	CASSLLRGGRTEAFF
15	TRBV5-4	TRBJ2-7	CASSFGGLSSYEQYF
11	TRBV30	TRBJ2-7	CAIAGEGEQYF
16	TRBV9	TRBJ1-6	CASSASVQGLGSPLHF
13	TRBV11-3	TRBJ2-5	CASRAGGLETQYF
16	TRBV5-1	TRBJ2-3	CASSLASGGGADTQYF
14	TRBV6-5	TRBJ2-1	CASSPLTGYNEQFF
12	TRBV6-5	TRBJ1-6	CASRQGDSPLHF
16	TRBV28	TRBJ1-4	CASSSRAGGSYEKLFF
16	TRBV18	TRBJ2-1	CASSPSLGEIGNEQFF
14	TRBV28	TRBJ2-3	CASMEAGGRLAQYF
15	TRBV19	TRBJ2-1	CASMAGRGSYNEQFF
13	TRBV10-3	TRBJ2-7	CAISVTQGYEQYF
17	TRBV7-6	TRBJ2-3	CASSPPRGGRATDTQYF
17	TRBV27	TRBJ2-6	CASSFNAWWRGANVLTF
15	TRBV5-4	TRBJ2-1	CASSLDLSSYNEQFF
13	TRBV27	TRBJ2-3	CASGRLVWDTQYF
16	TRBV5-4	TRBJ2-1	CASSSRTSGRNNEQFF
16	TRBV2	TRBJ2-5	CASSEQGLQTSREQYF
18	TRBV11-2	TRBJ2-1	CASSSNPGTSGRVSEQFF
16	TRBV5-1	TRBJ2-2	CASRRGGFVNTGELFF
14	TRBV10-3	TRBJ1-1	CAITRQGLVSDAFF
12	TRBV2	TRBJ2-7	CASGTGIYEQYF
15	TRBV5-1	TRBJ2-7	CASSLGTGGSYEQYF
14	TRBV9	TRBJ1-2	CASSPPGQGDRYTF
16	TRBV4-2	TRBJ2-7	CASSQASRGGAYEQYF
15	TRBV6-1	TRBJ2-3	CASSGTTGYPDTQYF
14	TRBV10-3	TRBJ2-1	CAISDTGAYNEQFF
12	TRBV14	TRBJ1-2	CASSQGARDSTF
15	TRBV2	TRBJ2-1	CASSTQGQGGNEQFF
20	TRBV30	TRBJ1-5	CAWAQSAGTLRDLGNQPQHF
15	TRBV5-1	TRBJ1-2	CATKAGTGDSNGYTF
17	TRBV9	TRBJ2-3	CASSFTDTSGFTDTQYF
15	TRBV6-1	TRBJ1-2	CASSTTQGALYGYTF
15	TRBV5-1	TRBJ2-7	CASSFVRGAAYEQYF
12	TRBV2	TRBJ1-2	CASRDRGNGYTF
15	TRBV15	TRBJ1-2	CATSREGQGNYGYTF
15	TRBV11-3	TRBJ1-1	CASSVRTGRRAEAFF
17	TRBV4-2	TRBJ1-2	CASSMLTGGDQVYGYTF
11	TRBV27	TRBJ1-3	CASSSGGPDYF
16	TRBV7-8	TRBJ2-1	CASSSGGGGAYNEQFF
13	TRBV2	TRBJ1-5	CASTLGAHQPQHF
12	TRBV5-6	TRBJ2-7	CASSLAVYEQYF
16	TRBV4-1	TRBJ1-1	CASSQDEVGGGTEAFF
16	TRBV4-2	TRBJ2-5	CASSLSGSANQETQYF
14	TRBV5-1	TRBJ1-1	CASSLGQANTEAFF
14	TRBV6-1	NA	CASSEGGSYGEQYF